These 10 T cell receptor beta chains share one sample of origin, sequenced in a study of monozygotic twins with inflammatory bowel disease. TCRdb re-called the 5' RACE reads, yielding one record per CDR3 amino acid sequence without DNA. This sample's table has 200,000 to 250,000 distinct CDR3 sequences. The sample comprised blood. Source of these receptors: a human donor with ulcerative colitis or Crohn's disease, or a healthy co-twin of an affected twin (not recorded which).

The rearrangement links TRBV4-2 to TRBJ1-5. This CDR3 comprises 16 residues. Germline V gene sequence: CDR1 LGHNA, CDR2 YNFKEQ. CDR3 sequence: CASSPEDGDSNQPQHF.

The chain joins TRBV6-5 to TRBJ2-1; absent DNA, TCRdb's TRBD2 call cannot be checked. This CDR3 comprises 15 residues. Germline V CDR1 and CDR2: MNHEY, SVGAGI. The CDR3 reads CASSYLRQGGNEQFF.

The chain is built from TRBV20-1 and TRBJ2-7; checking the TCRdb D call of TRBD2 is not possible without DNA. Germline CDR1 DFQATT, CDR2 SNEGSKA (reference sequence). This CDR3 has 13 amino acids. This CDR3 is CSARRGGGYEQYF.

The chain carries TRBV5-1 and TRBJ1-1; TCRdb proposes TRBD1, but this gene call is untestable without DNA. CDR3 size: 15 residues. Germline V gives CDR1 SGHRS, CDR2 YFSETQ. The CDR3 reads CASSLITGANTEAFF.

V is TRBV12-3 or TRBV12-4 and J is TRBJ2-1; TCRdb selects TRBD1, and the lack of DNA leaves this call unchecked. The CDR3 has 13 amino acids. The CDR3 here is CASSLDRLNEQFF.

V is TRBV24-1 and J is TRBJ2-1; the D gene TCRdb calls, TRBD2, cannot be checked with no DNA. The germline V gene has CDR1 KGHDR and CDR2 SFDVKD. The CDR3 extends over 13 amino acids. The chain's CDR3 is CATSDSQREEQFF.

The chain couples TRBV20-1 to TRBJ2-1; TCRdb picks TRBD1, but there is no DNA to check that call. The V gene's germline CDR1 is DFQATT and CDR2 SNEGSKA (reference sequence). The CDR3 has 13 amino acids. CDR3 amino acids: CSARRGAHNEQFF.

V and J are TRBV6-5 and TRBJ1-2. This CDR3 has 15 residues. In germline, CDR1 is MNHEY, CDR2 SVGAGI. Here the CDR3 reads CASSYAGYSNYGYTF.

The chain carries TRBV25-1 and TRBJ1-1. This CDR3 comprises 13 residues. Germline loops: CDR1 MGHDK, CDR2 SYGVNS. CDR3 residues: CASSEGMNTEAFF.

This chain uses TRBV4-1 with TRBJ1-2; TCRdb's D gene call, TRBD1, goes unchecked for lack of DNA. Per the germline V gene, CDR1 is MGHRA and CDR2 is YSYEKL. CDR3 length equals 16 residues. The CDR3 spells CTSSQAASGDNYGYTF.